A selection of T cell receptor beta chains follows, all from one sample in a study of T cell repertoires in cytomegalovirus infection. One entry per CDR3 protein, called by TCRdb with MiXCR from the reads. This sample has about 400,000 distinct CDR3 sequences, with 15% to 20% found just once. The source material was PBMCs. These receptors originate from a human donor in good health (CMV status not recorded). Some clones in this sample may be carry-over from other donors' samples. Both conserved end residues are trimmed from each CDR3.

v_gene: TRBV28; CDR3aa: ASSSTSGGYNEQF
v_gene: TRBV20-1; CDR3aa: SALPGGDRETQY
v_gene: TRBV10-3; CDR3aa: AVGGGDYNEQF
v_gene: TRBV12-3/TRBV12-4; CDR3aa: ASSRGTTGHNQPQH
v_gene: TRBV4-1; CDR3aa: ASSREPGQKY
v_gene: TRBV10-3; CDR3aa: AISEDSPGEQF
v_gene: TRBV12-3/TRBV12-4; CDR3aa: ASSLSTVLKNQPQH
v_gene: TRBV20-1; CDR3aa: SASSARAMSGYT
v_gene: TRBV12-3/TRBV12-4; CDR3aa: ASRGVDTEAF
v_gene: TRBV4-1; CDR3aa: ASSQEGGWGYT
v_gene: TRBV7-2; CDR3aa: ASSTSGTSTDTQY
v_gene: TRBV7-2; CDR3aa: ASSLGPGRESEQY
v_gene: TRBV12-3/TRBV12-4; CDR3aa: ASSLAGEQY
v_gene: TRBV20-1; CDR3aa: SAPGENTGELF
v_gene: TRBV7-2; CDR3aa: ASSSDSTNEKLF
v_gene: TRBV7-2; CDR3aa: ASSAGKGLGEDTQY
v_gene: TRBV29-1; CDR3aa: SVRRQGYEQY
v_gene: TRBV20-1; CDR3aa: SARPGDRAGNEQF
v_gene: TRBV6-1; CDR3aa: ASNLPDRENNTGELF
v_gene: TRBV7-2; CDR3aa: ASSLTREDTQY
v_gene: TRBV12-3/TRBV12-4; CDR3aa: ASSLRGGDTEAF
v_gene: TRBV12-3/TRBV12-4; CDR3aa: ASSTGTGVYGYT
v_gene: TRBV7-2; CDR3aa: ASSTFRMADEETQY
v_gene: TRBV7-9; CDR3aa: ASIDDGNGERNGYT
v_gene: TRBV6-5; CDR3aa: ASGRQGAHTEAF
v_gene: TRBV10-3; CDR3aa: AIRDAASTDTQY
v_gene: TRBV4-3; CDR3aa: ASSQEPEQGAQY
v_gene: TRBV12-3/TRBV12-4; CDR3aa: ASRPGQNYEQY
v_gene: TRBV7-2; CDR3aa: ASSGSGSDTQY
v_gene: TRBV12-3/TRBV12-4; CDR3aa: ASSLYTGSTEAF
v_gene: TRBV2; CDR3aa: ASSVVGNSYEQY
v_gene: TRBV7-2; CDR3aa: ASSSVVGGGEQF
v_gene: TRBV27; CDR3aa: ASSSGLAGATNTGELF
v_gene: TRBV7-9; CDR3aa: ASSPRAVGDTQY
v_gene: TRBV5-6; CDR3aa: ASSLVTAGRSYNSPLH
v_gene: TRBV10-3; CDR3aa: AISAGTPWTF
v_gene: TRBV7-8; CDR3aa: ASSLGAGGGSPLH
v_gene: TRBV7-2; CDR3aa: ASSYDGWDTGELF
v_gene: TRBV5-1; CDR3aa: ASSWGTVNSPLH
v_gene: TRBV29-1; CDR3aa: SVEGQTSYNEQF